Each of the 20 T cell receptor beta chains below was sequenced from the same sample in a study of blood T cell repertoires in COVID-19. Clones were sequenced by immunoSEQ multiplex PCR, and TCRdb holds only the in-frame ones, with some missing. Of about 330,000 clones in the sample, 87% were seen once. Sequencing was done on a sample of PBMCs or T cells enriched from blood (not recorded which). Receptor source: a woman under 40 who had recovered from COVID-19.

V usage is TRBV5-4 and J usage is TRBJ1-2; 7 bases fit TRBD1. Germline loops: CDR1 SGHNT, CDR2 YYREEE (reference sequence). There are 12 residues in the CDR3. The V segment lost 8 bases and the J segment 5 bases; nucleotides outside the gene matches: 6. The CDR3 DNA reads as TGTGCCAGGGACAGGCGAAAATATGGCTACACCTTC. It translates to CARDRRKYGYTF.

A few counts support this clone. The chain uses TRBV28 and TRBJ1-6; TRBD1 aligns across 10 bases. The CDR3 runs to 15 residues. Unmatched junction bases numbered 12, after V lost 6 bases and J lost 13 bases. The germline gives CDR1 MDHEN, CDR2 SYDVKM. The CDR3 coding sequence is TGTGCCAGCAGCTCGGGACAGGGGCGCCACATCCCCCTCCACTTT. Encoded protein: CASSSGQGRHIPLHF.

DNA for the CDR3: TGCAGCGTTGCTGGAGGGATTGAGACCCAGTACTTC. The encoded protein is CSVAGGIETQYF. V gene TRBV29-1 combines with J gene TRBJ2-5; TRBD2 might be the D (6 bases). The germline V gene has CDR1 SQVTM and CDR2 ANQGSEA. The CDR3 runs 12 residues. The V and J ends lost 4 bases and 5 bases respectively, with 11 bases between them.

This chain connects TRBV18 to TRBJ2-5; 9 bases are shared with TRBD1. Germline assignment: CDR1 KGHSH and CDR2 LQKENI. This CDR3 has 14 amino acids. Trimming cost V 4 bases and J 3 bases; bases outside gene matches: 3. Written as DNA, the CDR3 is TGTGCCAGCTCACGTCGGACAGGGGAAGAGACCCAGTACTTC. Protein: CASSRRTGEETQYF. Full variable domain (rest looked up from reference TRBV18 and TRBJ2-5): NAGVMQNPRHLVRRRGQEARLRCSPMKGHSHVYWYRQLPEEGLKFMVYLQKENIIDESGMPKERFSAEFPKEGPSILRIQQVVRGDSAAYFCASSRRTGEETQYFGPGTRLLVL.

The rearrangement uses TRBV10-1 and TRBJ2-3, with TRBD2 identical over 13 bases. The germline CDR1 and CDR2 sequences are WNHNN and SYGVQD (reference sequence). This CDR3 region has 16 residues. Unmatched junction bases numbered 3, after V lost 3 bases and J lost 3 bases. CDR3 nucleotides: TGCGCCAGCAGTGAAGGACTAGCGGGGGCTACAGATACGCAGTATTTT. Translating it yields CASSEGLAGATDTQYF.

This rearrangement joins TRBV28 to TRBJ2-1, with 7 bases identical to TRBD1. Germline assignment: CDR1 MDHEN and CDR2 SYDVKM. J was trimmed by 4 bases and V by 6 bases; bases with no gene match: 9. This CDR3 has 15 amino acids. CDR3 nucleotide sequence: TGTGCCAGCAGAGCCCCCGGGACAGTTTACAATGAGCAGTTCTTC. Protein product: CASRAPGTVYNEQFF.

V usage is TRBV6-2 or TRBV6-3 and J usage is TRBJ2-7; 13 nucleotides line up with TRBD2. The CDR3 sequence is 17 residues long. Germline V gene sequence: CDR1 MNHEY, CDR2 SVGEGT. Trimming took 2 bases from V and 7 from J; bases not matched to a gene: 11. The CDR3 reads CASSYHGLAGDLSEQYF. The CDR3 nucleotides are TGTGCCAGCAGTTACCACGGACTAGCGGGGGACCTTTCTGAGCAGTACTTC.

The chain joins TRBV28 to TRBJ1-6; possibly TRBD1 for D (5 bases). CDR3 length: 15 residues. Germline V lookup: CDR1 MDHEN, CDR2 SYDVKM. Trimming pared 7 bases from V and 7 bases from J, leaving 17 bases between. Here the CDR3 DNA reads TGTGCCAGCAAAACCTCGGGGGTCGGCAATTCACCCCTCCACTTT. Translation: CASKTSGVGNSPLHF.

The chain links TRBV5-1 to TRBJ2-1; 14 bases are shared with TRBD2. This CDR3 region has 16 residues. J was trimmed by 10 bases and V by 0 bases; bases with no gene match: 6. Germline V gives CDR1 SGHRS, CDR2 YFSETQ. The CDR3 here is CASSLVRLAGGPEQFF. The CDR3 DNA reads TGCGCCAGCAGCTTGGTCAGACTAGCGGGGGGGCCGGAGCAGTTCTTC.

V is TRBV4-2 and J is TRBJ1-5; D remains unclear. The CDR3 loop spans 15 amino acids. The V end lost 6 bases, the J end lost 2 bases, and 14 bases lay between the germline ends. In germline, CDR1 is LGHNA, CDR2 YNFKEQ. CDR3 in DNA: TGTGCCAGCAGGGATCGGGAGGGTGGCAATCAGCCCCAGCATTTT. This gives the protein CASRDREGGNQPQHF.

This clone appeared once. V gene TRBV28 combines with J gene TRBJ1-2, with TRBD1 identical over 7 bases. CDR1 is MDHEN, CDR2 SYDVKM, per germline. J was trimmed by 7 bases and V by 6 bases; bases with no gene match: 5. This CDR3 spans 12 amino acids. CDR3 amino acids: CASRRGLGGYTF. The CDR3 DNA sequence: TGTGCCAGCAGGAGGGGGCTCGGTGGCTACACCTTC.

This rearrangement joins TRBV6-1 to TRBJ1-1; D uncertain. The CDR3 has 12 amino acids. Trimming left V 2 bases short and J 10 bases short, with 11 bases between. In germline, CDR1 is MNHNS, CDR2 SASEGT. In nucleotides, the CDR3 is TGTGCCAGCAGTGAATCTTTATTCTCAGCTTTCTTT. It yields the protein CASSESLFSAFF.

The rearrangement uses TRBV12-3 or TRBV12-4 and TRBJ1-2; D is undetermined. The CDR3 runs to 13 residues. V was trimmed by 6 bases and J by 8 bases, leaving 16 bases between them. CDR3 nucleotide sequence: TGTGCCAGCAGGGACGGGGTTCACTTCGGCTACACCTTC. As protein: CASRDGVHFGYTF.

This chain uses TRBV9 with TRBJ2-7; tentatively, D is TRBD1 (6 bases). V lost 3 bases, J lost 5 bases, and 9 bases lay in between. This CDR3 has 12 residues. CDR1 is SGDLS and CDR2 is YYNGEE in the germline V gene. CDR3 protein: CASSEKGDEQYF. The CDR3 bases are TGTGCCAGCAGCGAGAAGGGGGACGAGCAGTACTTC.

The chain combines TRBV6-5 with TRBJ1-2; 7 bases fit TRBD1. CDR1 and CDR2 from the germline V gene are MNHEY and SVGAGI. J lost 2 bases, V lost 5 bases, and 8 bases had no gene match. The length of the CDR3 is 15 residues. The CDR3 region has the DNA TGTGCCAGCAGTCCGACAGGGTTGGGAAACTATGGCTACACCTTC. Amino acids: CASSPTGLGNYGYTF.

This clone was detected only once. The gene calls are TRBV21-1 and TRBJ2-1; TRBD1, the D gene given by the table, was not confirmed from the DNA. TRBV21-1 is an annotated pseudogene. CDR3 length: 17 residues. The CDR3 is CASTCWIYRGSYNEQFF. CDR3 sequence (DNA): TGTGCCAGCACCTGTTGGATCTACAGGGGATCCTACAATGAGCAGTTCTTC.

Written as DNA, the CDR3 is TGCAGCGTCTGGGGGACAGGGCTCGAGGCATACGAGCAGTACTTC. It specifies CSVWGTGLEAYEQYF. The chain couples TRBV29-1 to TRBJ2-7; 9 nucleotides align to TRBD1. With 6 bases clipped from V and 4 bases from J, the junction kept 13 bases outside the gene matches. Looked up from germline, CDR1 is SQVTM and CDR2 is ANQGSEA. This CDR3 comprises 15 residues.

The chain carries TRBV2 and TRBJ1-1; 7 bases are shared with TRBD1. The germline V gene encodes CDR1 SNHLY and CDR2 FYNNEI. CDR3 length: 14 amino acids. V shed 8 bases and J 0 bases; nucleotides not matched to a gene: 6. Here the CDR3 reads CASVYRGLNTEAFF. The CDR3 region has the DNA TGTGCCAGCGTTTACAGGGGCCTGAACACTGAAGCTTTCTTT.

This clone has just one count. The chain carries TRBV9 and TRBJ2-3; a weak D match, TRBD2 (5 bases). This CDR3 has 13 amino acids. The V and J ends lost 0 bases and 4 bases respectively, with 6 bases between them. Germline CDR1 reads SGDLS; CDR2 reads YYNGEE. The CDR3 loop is CASSVVGADTQYF. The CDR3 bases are TGTGCCAGCAGCGTAGTCGGGGCAGATACGCAGTATTTT.

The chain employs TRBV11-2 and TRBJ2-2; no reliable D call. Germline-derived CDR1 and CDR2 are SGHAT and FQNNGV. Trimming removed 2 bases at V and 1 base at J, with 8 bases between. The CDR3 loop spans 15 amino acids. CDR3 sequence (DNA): TGTGCCAGCAGCTTACGCGATCAGAACACCGGGGAGCTGTTTTTT. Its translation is CASSLRDQNTGELFF.